The sequence of this T cell receptor beta chain was determined in a study of blood T cell repertoires in COVID-19. The CDR3 covers 14 residues. CDR1 is SNHLY, CDR2 FYNNEI, per germline. Trimming pared 7 bases from V and 1 base from J, leaving 10 bases between. Using immunoSEQ multiplex PCR, the repertoire was profiled, and TCRdb retains in-frame clones only, with some absent. The sample has 160,000 or so clones, around 90% seen once; the top ten hold approximately 2.8%. This clone was detected only a few times. The chain combines TRBV2 with TRBJ2-2; D might be TRBD2 (5 bases). This sequence originates from a man between 60 and 75 years old with acute or convalescent COVID-19. The sequencing sample was made of peripheral blood. For the CDR3, the DNA is TGTGCCAGCACGAACGAGGGGAACACCGGGGAGCTGTTTTTT. Translation gives CASTNEGNTGELFF.